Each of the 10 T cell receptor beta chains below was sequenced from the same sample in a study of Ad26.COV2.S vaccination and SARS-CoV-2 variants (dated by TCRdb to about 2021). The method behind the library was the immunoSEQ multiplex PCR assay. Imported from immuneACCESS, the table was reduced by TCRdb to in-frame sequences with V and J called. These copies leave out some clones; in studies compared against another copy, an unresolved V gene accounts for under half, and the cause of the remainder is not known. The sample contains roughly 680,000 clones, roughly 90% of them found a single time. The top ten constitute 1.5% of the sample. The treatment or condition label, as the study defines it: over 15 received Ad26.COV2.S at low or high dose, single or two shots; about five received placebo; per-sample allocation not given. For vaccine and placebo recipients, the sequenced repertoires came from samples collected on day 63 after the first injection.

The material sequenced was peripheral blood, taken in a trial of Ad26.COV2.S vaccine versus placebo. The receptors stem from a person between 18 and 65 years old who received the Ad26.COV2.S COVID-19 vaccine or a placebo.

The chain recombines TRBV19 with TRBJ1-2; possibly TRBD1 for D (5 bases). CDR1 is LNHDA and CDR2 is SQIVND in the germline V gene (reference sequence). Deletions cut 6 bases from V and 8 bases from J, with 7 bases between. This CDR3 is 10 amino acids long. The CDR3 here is CASRGDGYTF. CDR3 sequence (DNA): TGTGCCAGTAGGGGGGACGGCTACACCTTC. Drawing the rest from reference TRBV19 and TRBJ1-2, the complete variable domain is DGGITQSPKYLFRKEGQNVTLSCEQNLNHDAMYWYRQDPGQGLRLIYYSQIVNDFQKGDIAEGYSVSREKKESFPLTVTSAQKNPTAFYLCASRGDGYTFGSGTRLTVV.

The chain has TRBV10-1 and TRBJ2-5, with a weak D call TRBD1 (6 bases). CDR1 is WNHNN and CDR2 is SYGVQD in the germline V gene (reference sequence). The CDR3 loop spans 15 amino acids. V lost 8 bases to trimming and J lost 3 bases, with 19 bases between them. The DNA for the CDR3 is TGCGCCAGCTCAGGCGCCGAGACAGGCAAAGAGACCCAGTACTTC. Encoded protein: CASSGAETGKETQYF.

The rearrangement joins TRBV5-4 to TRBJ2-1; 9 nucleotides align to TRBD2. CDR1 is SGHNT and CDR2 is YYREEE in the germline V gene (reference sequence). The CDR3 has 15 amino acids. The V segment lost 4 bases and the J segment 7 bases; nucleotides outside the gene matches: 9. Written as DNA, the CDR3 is TGTGCCAGCAGCCTACCGGGACTAGCTTGGAATGAGCAGTTCTTC. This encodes CASSLPGLAWNEQFF. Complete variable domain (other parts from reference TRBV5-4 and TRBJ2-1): ETGVTQSPTHLIKTRGQQVTLRCSSQSGHNTVSWYQQALGQGPQFIFQYYREEENGRGNFPPRFSGLQFPNYSSELNVNALELDDSALYLCASSLPGLAWNEQFFGPGTRLTVL.

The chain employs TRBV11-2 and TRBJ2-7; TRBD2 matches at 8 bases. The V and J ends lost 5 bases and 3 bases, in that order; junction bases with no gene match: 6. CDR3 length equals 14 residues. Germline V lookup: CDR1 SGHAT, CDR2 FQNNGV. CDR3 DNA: TGTGCCAGCAGCCGGAGCGGGAGTTTCTACGAGCAGTACTTC. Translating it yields CASSRSGSFYEQYF.

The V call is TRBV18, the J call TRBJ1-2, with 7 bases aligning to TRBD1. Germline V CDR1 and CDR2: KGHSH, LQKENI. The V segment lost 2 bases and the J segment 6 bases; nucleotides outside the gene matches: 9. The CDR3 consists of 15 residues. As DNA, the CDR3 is TGTGCCAGCTCACCAAAGGAGGGGACAGTGAATGGCTACACCTTC. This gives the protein CASSPKEGTVNGYTF.

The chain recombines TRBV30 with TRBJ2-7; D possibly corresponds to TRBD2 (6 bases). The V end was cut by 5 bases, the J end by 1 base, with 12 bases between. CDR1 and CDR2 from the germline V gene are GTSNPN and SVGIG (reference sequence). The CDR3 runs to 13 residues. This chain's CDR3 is CAWSPGGSYEQYF. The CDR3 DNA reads TGTGCCTGGTCCCCCGGAGGGTCCTACGAGCAGTACTTC.

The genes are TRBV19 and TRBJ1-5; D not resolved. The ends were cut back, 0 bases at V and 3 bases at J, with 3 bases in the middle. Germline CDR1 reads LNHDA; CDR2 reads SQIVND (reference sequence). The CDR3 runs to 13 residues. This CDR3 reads CASSIDLNQPQHF. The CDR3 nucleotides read TGTGCCAGTAGTATAGACCTCAATCAGCCCCAGCATTTT.

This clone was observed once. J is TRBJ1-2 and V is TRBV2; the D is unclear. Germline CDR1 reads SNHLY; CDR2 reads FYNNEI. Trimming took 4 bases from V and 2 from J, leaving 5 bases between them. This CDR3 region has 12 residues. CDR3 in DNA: TGTGCCAGCAGTGCACAGAACTATGGCTACACCTTC. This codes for CASSAQNYGYTF.

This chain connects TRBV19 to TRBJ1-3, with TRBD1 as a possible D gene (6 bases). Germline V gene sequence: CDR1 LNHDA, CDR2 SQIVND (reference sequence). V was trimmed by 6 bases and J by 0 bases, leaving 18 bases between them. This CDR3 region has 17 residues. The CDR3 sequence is CASRARGGFGSGNTIYF. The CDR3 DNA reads TGTGCCAGTAGGGCGAGGGGGGGCTTCGGCTCTGGAAACACCATATATTTT.

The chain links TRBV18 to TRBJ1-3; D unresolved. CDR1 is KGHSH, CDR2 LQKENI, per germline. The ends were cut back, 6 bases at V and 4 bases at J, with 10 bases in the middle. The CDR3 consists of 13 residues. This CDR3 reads CASSAESGNTIYF. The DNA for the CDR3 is TGTGCCAGCTCGGCCGAGTCCGGAAACACCATATATTTT.